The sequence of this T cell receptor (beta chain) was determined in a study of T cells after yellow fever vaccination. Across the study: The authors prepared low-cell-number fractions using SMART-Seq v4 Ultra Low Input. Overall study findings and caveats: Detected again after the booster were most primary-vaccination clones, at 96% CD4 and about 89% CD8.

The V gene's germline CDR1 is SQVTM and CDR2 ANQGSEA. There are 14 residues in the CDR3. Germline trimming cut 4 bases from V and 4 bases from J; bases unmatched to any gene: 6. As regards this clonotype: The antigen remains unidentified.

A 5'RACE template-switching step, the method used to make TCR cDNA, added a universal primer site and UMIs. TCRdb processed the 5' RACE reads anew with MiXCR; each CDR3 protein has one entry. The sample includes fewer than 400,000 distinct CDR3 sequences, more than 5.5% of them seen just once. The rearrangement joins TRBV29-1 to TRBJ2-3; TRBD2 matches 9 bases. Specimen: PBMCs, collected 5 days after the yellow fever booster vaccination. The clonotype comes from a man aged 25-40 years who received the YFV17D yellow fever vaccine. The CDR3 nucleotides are TGCAGCGTTGTGGCGGGAGGGCAGGCAGATACGCAGTATTTT. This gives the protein CSVVAGGQADTQYF.